This entry describes one T cell receptor (beta chain). Its antigen is unknown. This sample is drawn from a study of cytomegalovirus exposure and HLA in healthy donors. Study in general: It was reported in a later analysis that the 100 to 150 validation repertoires used the same platform as the 666 first-cohort repertoires.

With V trimmed by 7 bases and J by 8 bases, 16 bases remained unmatched. Per germline, CDR1 LNHDA and CDR2 SQIVND (reference sequence). The CDR3 has 17 amino acids. Study-wide results and caveats: According to reports, the classifier identified cytomegalovirus status with high specificity and sensitivity. Cytomegalovirus association was assigned to more than 150 TCR beta chains. In a later analysis, first-cohort TCR clusters were found to tend to co-occur in the approximately 120 validation repertoires.

Here immunoSEQ multiplex PCR was the method, and the copy in TCRdb shows in-frame clones only, minus some. The sample holds approximately 300,000 clones; roughly 85% are singletons and the top ten take 0.7% to 0.85%. This receptor was identified in a woman under 30 in good health and CMV-seronegative. The chain recombines TRBV19 with TRBJ2-1; TRBD2 matches at 11 bases. Input material: PBMCs. Here the CDR3 DNA reads TGTGCCAGTACCCCATCGGATAGCGGGAGGGCCGGGGATGAGCAGTTCTTC. Its protein is CASTPSDSGRAGDEQFF.